Included here is one T cell receptor (beta chain) sequence, with context. The antigen it binds to is not known. No much larger clone exists at a distance of one base, and base qualities are not known. Patients with autoimmune disease history or receiving systemic immunosuppression were excluded from the trial. In every dose cohort, peripheral blood was drawn for TCR sequencing at baseline, cycle 4 day 1, and cycle 7 day 1. Samples came from an open-label, multicenter, first-in-human phase I dose-escalation trial of ivuxolimab. Adults with locally advanced or metastatic head and neck squamous cell, hepatocellular, melanoma or renal cell carcinoma were enrolled in the trial. CD4+ and CD8+ T cells were sorted separately from peripheral blood before TCR sequencing. The record originates from a study of OX40 agonist ivuxolimab in advanced cancers. At the level of the whole study: Ivuxolimab, which targeted the costimulatory receptor OX40 (CD134), was an agonistic, fully human IgG2 monoclonal antibody. The paper covers the monotherapy dose-escalation part of the phase I ivuxolimab trial, which included N ≈ 52 patients. Prior anti-PD-1, anti-PD-L1 or anti-CTLA-4 therapy was permitted, and checkpoint inhibitors had been received by about two fifths of dose-escalation patients. Intravenous ivuxolimab was administered to patients every 2 weeks at six dose levels: 0.01, 0.1, 0.3, 1.5, 3 and 10 mg/kg. In the dose-escalation cohort, approximately 80% of patients were male, and the mean age was 60 years with a range of roughly 20 to 85. Partial responses occurred in three dose-escalation patients: two with cutaneous melanoma and one with hepatocellular carcinoma. Peripheral TCRbeta sequencing was intended to test whether TCR sequence diversity was altered and clonal T-cell expansion was caused by ivuxolimab. Among the approximately 54 dose-escalation patients, some 19 had hepatocellular carcinoma, roughly 15 melanoma, 9 renal cell carcinoma and 9 head and neck cancer.

The paper's findings and limits, for the study overall: Antigen specificity was not determined for the clonally expanded peripheral T cells. In the 0.1-3.0 mg/kg groups, partial responders had among the lowest normalized peripheral clonal expansion, particularly in CD8+ T cells. Low levels of normalized T-cell clonal expansion were also shown by some nonresponding patients. At doses of 0.1 to 3.0 mg/kg, clonal expansion of both CD4+ and CD8+ blood T cells was observed from baseline to week 6. After ivuxolimab, expanded clones were on average more numerous among CD8+ T cells than among CD4+ T cells.

Genomic DNA was isolated from the sorted cells so that the TCRbeta CDR3 region could be sequenced. TCRbeta CDR3 regions were sequenced using the immunoSEQ Assay. The clones in this table, taken by TCRdb from immuneACCESS, are in-frame only. Not every clone is retained; where verified, under half of the shortfall comes from an unresolved V gene, and the cause of the rest is unknown. This sample lists more than 45,000 clones; roughly four fifths were detected once. The ten largest clones take up 0.75% of the sample. The TCR was taken from an adult with an advanced solid tumor such as melanoma, head and neck, liver or kidney cancer. This specimen was CD4+ or CD8+ T cells sorted from blood, taken in a trial of the OX40 agonist ivuxolimab.

The sequenced DNA is TGTGCCAGCAGTGAAGTGCCTCGAAATGGCTACACCTTC. This gives the protein CASSEVPRNGYTF. This sequence uses TRBV6-1 and TRBJ1-2; too little of a D gene remains to name it. At the junction V is shortened by 1 base and J by 6 bases, with 9 bases in between. Sequences MNHNS (CDR1) and SASEGT (CDR2) are obtained from the germline V gene. The CDR3, from cysteine to phenylalanine, totals 13 residues. The retained sequence is limited to the CDR3, 39 bases, with the frame set at the first base.